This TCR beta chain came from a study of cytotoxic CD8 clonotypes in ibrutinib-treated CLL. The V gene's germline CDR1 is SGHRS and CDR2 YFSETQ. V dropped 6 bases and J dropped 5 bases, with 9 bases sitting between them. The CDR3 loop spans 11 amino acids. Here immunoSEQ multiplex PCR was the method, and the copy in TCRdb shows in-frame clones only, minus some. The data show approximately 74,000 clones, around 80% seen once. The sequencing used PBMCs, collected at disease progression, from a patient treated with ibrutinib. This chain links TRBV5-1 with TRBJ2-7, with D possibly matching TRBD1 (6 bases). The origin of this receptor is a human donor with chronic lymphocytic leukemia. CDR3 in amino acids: CASTTGNEQYF. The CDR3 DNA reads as TGCGCCAGCACAACAGGGAACGAGCAGTACTTC.